Shown below are 2 T cell receptor beta chains from a single sample sequenced in a study of T cell repertoires in cytomegalovirus infection. MiXCR, run by TCRdb on the reads, gives a single entry per CDR3 protein. This sample carries over 450,000 distinct CDR3 sequences, 11% of them seen once, and the ten largest clones take more than 8.5%. The sample consisted of PBMCs. These receptors came from a human donor in good health (CMV status not recorded). Some clones in this sample may be carry-over from other donors' samples.

This clonotype was seen a handful of times. V and J are TRBV19 and TRBJ1-1; 9 bases line up with TRBD1. Per the germline V gene, CDR1 is LNHDA and CDR2 is SQIVND (reference sequence). Trimming took 4 bases from V and 7 from J; bases not matched to a gene: 10. The CDR3 covers 15 residues. CDR3 protein: CASSRGTGRSDEAFF. The DNA of the CDR3 is TGTGCCAGTAGTAGAGGGACAGGGAGGTCGGATGAAGCTTTCTTT.

This clonotype was recorded many times. This rearrangement joins TRBV29-1 to TRBJ2-3, with TRBD1 matching 7 bases. In germline, CDR1 is SQVTM, CDR2 ANQGSEA. The CDR3 sequence is 13 residues long. V dropped 5 bases and J dropped 2; count of bases not matched to a gene: 4. In DNA, the CDR3 is TGCAGCGTTCTGGACAGGTTCACAGATACGCAGTATTTT. Translating it yields CSVLDRFTDTQYF.